The sequence of this TCR beta chain was determined in a study of T cell repertoires in ileal Crohn's disease. Looking at the study overall: Thiopurines (around eleven) or anti-TNF agents (approximately 20) were given postoperatively to about half. Study findings and constraints: Every patient over 26.8% clonality showed endoscopic recurrence. Active smokers at surgery had more clonal expansions than non-smokers.

Produced via immunoSEQ multiplex PCR; TCRdb's table is partial and in-frame only. In the table there are 4,000 to 6,000 clones, about 72% of which are singletons. Trimming stripped 3 bases from V and 5 bases from J, with 16 bases between. The length of the CDR3 is 15 residues. Looked up from germline, CDR1 is GTSNPN and CDR2 is SVGIG (reference sequence). Comments on this clone: The antigen is unknown.

The sequenced sample was ileal tissue. The TCR was taken from an adult with Crohn's disease. The rearrangement joins TRBV30 to TRBJ2-2; D possibly corresponds to TRBD2 (5 bases). DNA of the CDR3: TGTGCCTGGAGCCCGGGAATGGGTCATACCGGGGAGCTGTTTTTT. It translates to CAWSPGMGHTGELFF.